The 10 T cell receptor beta chains in this list originate from one sample, sequenced in a study of blood T cell repertoires in COVID-19. The method was immunoSEQ multiplex PCR; TCRdb's version includes in-frame clones alone and lacks a portion of them. Counted here are about 52,000 clones, approximately 80% occurring once; the ten biggest clones make up 5.5% to 7.5%. What was sequenced was peripheral blood. These receptor sequences come from a man aged 65-85 years with active COVID-19.

The V gene is TRBV6-4, the J gene TRBJ2-5, with 7 bases lining up with TRBD2. This CDR3 contains 14 residues. Germline trimming cut 8 bases from V and 6 bases from J; bases unmatched to any gene: 12. In germline, CDR1 is MRHNA, CDR2 SNTAGT. The CDR3 DNA sequence: TGTGCCAGCCATTGCGGGAGCTACTCAAAGACCCAGTACTTC. Translation: CASHCGSYSKTQYF.

The chain employs TRBV5-4 and TRBJ2-2, with 10 bases identical to TRBD2. The V segment lost 4 bases and the J segment 4 bases; nucleotides outside the gene matches: 4. This CDR3 contains 15 residues. Germline V gene data show CDR1 as SGHNT and CDR2 as YYREEE (reference sequence). The CDR3 DNA sequence: TGTGCCAGCAGCAAAAGACTAGCGGGCACCGGGGAGCTGTTTTTT. Amino acid sequence: CASSKRLAGTGELFF.

The chain combines TRBV7-8 with TRBJ1-1; 9 nucleotides match TRBD1. The CDR3 runs to 16 residues. Germline lookup yields CDR1 SGHVS and CDR2 FQNEAQ. Trimming took 1 base from V and 0 from J; bases not matched to a gene: 3. In DNA form, the CDR3 reads TGTGCCAGCAGCTTAGGGACAGGGGCCTTGAACACTGAAGCTTTCTTT. It encodes CASSLGTGALNTEAFF.

This sequence joins TRBV5-1 and TRBJ2-1; 12 bases fit TRBD2. The CDR3 extends over 15 amino acids. The ends lost 6 bases at V and 12 bases at J; junction bases unmatched: 13. Germline V gene data show CDR1 as SGHRS and CDR2 as YFSETQ. The CDR3, as DNA: TGCGCCAGCACCCACGGGCTAGCGGGGGGGCAGGGGCAGTTCTTC. Translated: CASTHGLAGGQGQFF.

The chain links TRBV4-1 to TRBJ2-2; D is possibly TRBD1 (6 bases). Trimming left V 4 bases short and J 1 base short, with 19 bases between. Germline CDR1 and CDR2: MGHRA and YSYEKL. The CDR3 has 18 amino acids. The CDR3 sequence is CASSLDIVPGQNTGELFF. DNA for the CDR3: TGCGCCAGCAGCCTAGACATAGTGCCGGGACAGAACACCGGGGAGCTGTTTTTT.

This clone has just a few counts. This rearrangement joins TRBV6-1 to TRBJ1-4, with 7 bases fitting TRBD1. The germline V gene has CDR1 MNHNS and CDR2 SASEGT. V lost 0 bases, J lost 3 bases, and 10 bases stayed unmatched. The CDR3 totals 18 residues. CDR3 sequence (DNA): TGTGCCAGCAGTGAAGCGGTCAGGGGGAGTGTAGCTAATGAAAAACTGTTTTTT. Encoded protein: CASSEAVRGSVANEKLFF.

This sequence joins TRBV6-5 and TRBJ1-3; no clear D gene. The CDR3 consists of 14 residues. The germline V gene encodes CDR1 MNHEY and CDR2 SVGAGI. The V end lost 8 bases, the J end lost 5 bases, and 16 bases lay between the germline ends. CDR3 nucleotides: TGTGCCAGCGTCGGAATGGGGAGGAGAAACACCATATATTTT. It codes for CASVGMGRRNTIYF.

This chain uses TRBV7-2 with TRBJ2-7; D gene uncertain. Trimming cost V 3 bases and J 8 bases, with 8 bases left between them. The germline CDR1 and CDR2 sequences are SGHTA and FQGNSA. There are 11 residues in the CDR3. The CDR3 DNA sequence: TGTGCCAGCAGCTTGCGGAGCCAGCAGTACTTC. It translates to CASSLRSQQYF.

The chain employs TRBV12-3 or TRBV12-4 and TRBJ2-7; TRBD1 aligns across 9 bases. The length of the CDR3 is 13 residues. Trimming took 6 bases from V and 5 from J; bases not matched to a gene: 5. The CDR3 is CASRGQGIDEQYF. CDR3 in DNA: TGTGCCAGCAGAGGACAGGGGATCGACGAGCAGTACTTC.

This sequence joins TRBV28 and TRBJ2-3, with TRBD1 matching over 7 bases. V was clipped by 6 bases and J by 0 bases; unmatched bases: 3. CDR1 and CDR2 from the germline V gene are MDHEN and SYDVKM. The CDR3 extends over 14 amino acids. The CDR3 coding sequence is TGTGCCAGCAGACGACAGGGTAGCACAGATACGCAGTATTTT. This encodes CASRRQGSTDTQYF.